These 6 T cell receptor beta chains came from one sample sequenced in a study of cytomegalovirus exposure and HLA in healthy donors. Amplification used 60 Vbeta primers and 13 Jbeta primers. Only in-frame clones appear in the TCRdb table, and some are missing; sequencing was by immunoSEQ multiplex PCR. The repertoire holds roughly 150,000 clones, with 70% to 80% as singletons. Sequencing input: PBMCs. The receptors derive from a man aged 50 or older in good health and CMV-seropositive.

J is TRBJ1-1 and V is TRBV7-2, with a possible D match to TRBD1 (5 bases). This CDR3 comprises 15 residues. V was clipped by 6 bases and J by 0 bases, with 14 bases between them. The germline V gene encodes CDR1 SGHTA and CDR2 FQGNSA. The CDR3 sequence: CASRTPQGMNTEAFF. CDR3 nucleotide sequence: TGTGCCAGCAGGACCCCTCAGGGCATGAACACTGAAGCTTTCTTT.

This clone was seen once. This rearrangement joins TRBV6-1 to TRBJ1-1; 7 nucleotides align to TRBD1. The germline V gene encodes CDR1 MNHNS and CDR2 SASEGT. CDR3 length equals 15 residues. Trimming cost V 7 bases and J 3 bases; bases outside gene matches: 11. CDR3 protein: CASNPQTGIYTEAFF. The CDR3 DNA sequence: TGTGCCAGCAACCCCCAGACAGGGATTTACACTGAAGCTTTCTTT.

This clone has only a few counts. J is TRBJ1-5 and V is TRBV7-2; 7 bases fit TRBD1. This CDR3 has 14 amino acids. V was pared by 5 bases and J by 6 bases, with 7 bases of the junction left unmatched. Germline V lookup: CDR1 SGHTA, CDR2 FQGNSA. The CDR3 region has the DNA TGTGCCAGCAGCCCACAGGGGCTCGGTCAGCCCCAGCATTTT. It yields the protein CASSPQGLGQPQHF.

This rearrangement joins TRBV28 to TRBJ2-7, with TRBD1 matching 11 bases. Germline V gene data show CDR1 as MDHEN and CDR2 as SYDVKM. CDR3 length: 14 residues. With V trimmed by 7 bases and J by 4 bases, 6 bases remained unmatched. CDR3 in amino acids: CASKRTGGYYEQYF. Here the CDR3 DNA reads TGTGCCAGCAAGCGGACAGGGGGCTATTACGAGCAGTACTTC.

This clone came up a few times. The CDR3 sequence: CASRAAGQVPEAFF. Written as DNA, the CDR3 is TGTGCCAGCAGGGCTGCGGGACAGGTTCCCGAAGCTTTCTTT. J is TRBJ1-1 and V is TRBV2; 8 positions agree with TRBD1. Germline V gene lookup returns CDR1 SNHLY and CDR2 FYNNEI. With 6 bases clipped from V and 8 bases from J, the junction kept 11 bases outside the gene matches. The CDR3 is 14 amino acids.

The chain recombines TRBV5-4 with TRBJ1-1; D remains ambiguous. Trimming removed 4 bases from V and 1 base from J, with 17 bases in between. The CDR3 consists of 16 residues. The germline gives CDR1 SGHNT, CDR2 YYREEE (reference sequence). In DNA form, the CDR3 reads TGTGCCAGCAGCCCCGGGGTGACTGAAGCGAACACTGAAGCTTTCTTT. Its protein product is CASSPGVTEANTEAFF.